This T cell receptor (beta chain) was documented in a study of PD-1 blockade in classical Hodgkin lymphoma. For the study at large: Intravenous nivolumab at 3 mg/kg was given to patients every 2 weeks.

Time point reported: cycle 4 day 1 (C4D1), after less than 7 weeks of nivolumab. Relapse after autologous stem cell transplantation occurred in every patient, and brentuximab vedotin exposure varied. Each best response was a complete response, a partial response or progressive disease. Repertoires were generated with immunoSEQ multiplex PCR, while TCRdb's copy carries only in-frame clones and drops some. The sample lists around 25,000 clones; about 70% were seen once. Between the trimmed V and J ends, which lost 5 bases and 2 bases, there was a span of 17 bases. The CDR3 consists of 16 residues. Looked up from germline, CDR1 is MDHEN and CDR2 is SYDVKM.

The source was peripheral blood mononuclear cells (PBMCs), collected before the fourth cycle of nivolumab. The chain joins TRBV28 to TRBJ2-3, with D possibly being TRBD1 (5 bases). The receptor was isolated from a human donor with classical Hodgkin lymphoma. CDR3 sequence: CASSPRTGRFTDTQYF. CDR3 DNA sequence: TGTGCCAGCAGTCCCCGTACAGGCCGGTTCACAGATACGCAGTATTTT.